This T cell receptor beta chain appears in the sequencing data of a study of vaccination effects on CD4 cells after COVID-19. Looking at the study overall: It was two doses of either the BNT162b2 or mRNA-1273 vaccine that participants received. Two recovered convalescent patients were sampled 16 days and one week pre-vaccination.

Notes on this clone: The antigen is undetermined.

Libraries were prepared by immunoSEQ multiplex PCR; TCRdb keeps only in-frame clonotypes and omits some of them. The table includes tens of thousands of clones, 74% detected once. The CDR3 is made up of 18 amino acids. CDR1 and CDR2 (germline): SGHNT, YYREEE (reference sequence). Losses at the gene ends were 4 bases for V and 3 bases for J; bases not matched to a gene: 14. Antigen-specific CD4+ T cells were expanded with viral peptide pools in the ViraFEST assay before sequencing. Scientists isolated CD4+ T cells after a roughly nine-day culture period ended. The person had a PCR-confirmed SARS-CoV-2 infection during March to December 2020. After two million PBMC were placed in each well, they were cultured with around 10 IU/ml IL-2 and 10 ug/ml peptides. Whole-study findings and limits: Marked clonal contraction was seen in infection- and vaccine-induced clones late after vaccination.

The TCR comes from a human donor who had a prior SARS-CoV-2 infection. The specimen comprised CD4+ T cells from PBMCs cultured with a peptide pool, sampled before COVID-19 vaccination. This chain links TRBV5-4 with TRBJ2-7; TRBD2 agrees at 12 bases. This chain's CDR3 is CASSLGGLAGSLLYEQYF. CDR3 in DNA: TGTGCCAGCAGCCTCGGCGGACTAGCGGGAAGTCTCCTCTACGAGCAGTACTTC.